These 15 T cell receptor beta chains share one sample of origin, sequenced in a study of T-cell memory formation after mild COVID-19. TCRdb itself ran the 5' RACE reads through MiXCR, one entry per CDR3 protein. Here the sample spans about 270,000 distinct CDR3 sequences, 15% to 20% being singletons. The specimen sequenced was PBMCs or a T cell subset sorted from them (not recorded which). These receptors were taken from a man younger than 35 who had mild COVID-19 (a few samples of this study predate the infection). Cell type and time point are not known.

This clonotype turned up a few times. The chain links TRBV5-1 to TRBJ2-6; no firm D call. Per the germline V gene, CDR1 is SGHRS and CDR2 is YFSETQ. Deletions cut 7 bases from V and 4 bases from J, with 12 bases between. The CDR3 sequence is 14 residues long. CDR3 protein: CASRALGGANVLTF. CDR3 bases: TGCGCCAGCCGGGCCCTAGGGGGGGCCAACGTCCTGACTTTC.

The CDR3 coding sequence is TGTGCCAGCAGCTTAGCACAGGGTCTCGGCACTGAAGCTTTCTTT. Amino acids: CASSLAQGLGTEAFF. The rearrangement joins TRBV7-9 to TRBJ1-1; D is possibly TRBD1 (6 bases). This CDR3 comprises 15 residues. Germline V gives CDR1 SEHNR, CDR2 FQNEAQ (reference sequence). V lost 0 bases, J lost 4 bases, and 12 bases lay in between.

This clonotype was counted a few times. The chain couples TRBV7-2 to TRBJ1-3; D is undetermined. The germline gives CDR1 SGHTA, CDR2 FQGNSA. This CDR3 contains 16 residues. The V gene lost 1 base and the J gene lost 0 bases, with 10 bases spanning the gap. The DNA of the CDR3 is TGTGCCAGCAGCTTAGTACCTACGAGCTCTGGAAACACCATATATTTT. Protein product: CASSLVPTSSGNTIYF.

This chain joins TRBV5-1 and TRBJ2-7; 9 positions match TRBD2. The germline V gene has CDR1 SGHRS and CDR2 YFSETQ. The J segment lost 4 bases and the V segment lost 0 bases, leaving 5 bases of the junction unmatched. The CDR3 consists of 15 residues. Here the CDR3 reads CASSLGSGGLYEQYV. In DNA, the CDR3 is TGCGCCAGCAGCTTGGGTAGCGGGGGATTGTACGAGCAGTACGTC.

This clonotype has only one observation. V gene TRBV10-1 combines with J gene TRBJ2-7; perhaps TRBD2 as D (5 bases). V lost 3 bases to trimming and J lost 4 bases, with 16 bases between them. The CDR3 has 15 residues. Per the germline V gene, CDR1 is WNHNN and CDR2 is SYGVQD (reference sequence). The CDR3 nucleotides are TGCGCCAGCAGTGAAGGTTTTGGACTCTGGTACGAGCAGTACTTC. Translating it yields CASSEGFGLWYEQYF.

Concerning this clonotype itself: A much larger clone lies a single base off, so this may be a read error. The V call is TRBV24-1, the J call TRBJ2-1; weak D call: TRBD2 (6 bases). Germline CDR1 reads KGHDR; CDR2 reads SFDVKD. The CDR3 runs 14 residues. CDR3 DNA sequence: TGTGCCACTTCCCACGGGGGATCATACAATGAGCAGTTATTC. This gives the protein CATSHGGSYNEQLF.

V gene TRBV4-1 combines with J gene TRBJ1-2, with D hard to call. The CDR3 is made up of 17 amino acids. Trimming shortened V by 4 bases and J by 1 base, and 19 bases separated the two germline ends. Germline loops: CDR1 MGHRA, CDR2 YSYEKL. The CDR3 sequence: CASSRSFAGGDNYGYTF. Here the CDR3 DNA reads TGCGCCAGCAGCCGGTCATTCGCGGGTGGGGATAACTATGGCTACACCTTC.

This sequence joins TRBV4-1 and TRBJ1-2; unclear D gene. The V gene's germline CDR1 is MGHRA and CDR2 YSYEKL. V was pared by 3 bases and J by 5 bases, with 7 bases between. This CDR3 has 12 amino acids. The CDR3 reads CASSHEDYGYTF. The CDR3 DNA follows: TGCGCCAGCAGCCACGAGGATTATGGCTACACCTTC.

In its sample, this clonotype was seen a few times. V gene TRBV20-1 combines with J gene TRBJ1-1; 12 positions agree with TRBD1. The germline V gene has CDR1 DFQATT and CDR2 SNEGSKA (reference sequence). This CDR3 has 16 residues. The junction had 9 bases not matched to a gene; V was cut back by 4 bases and J by 3 bases. Here the CDR3 DNA reads TGCAGTGCTACCTACCGGGACAGGGGGCCGTACACTGAAGCTTTCTTT. Its protein product is CSATYRDRGPYTEAFF.

This chain joins TRBV12-5 and TRBJ1-1; D ambiguous. From germline, CDR1 is LGHNT and CDR2 FRNRAP. CDR3 length: 16 amino acids. Trimming took off 3 bases at V and 1 base at J, with 15 bases between the two ends. The CDR3 reads CASGFLLSTENTEAFF. In nucleotides, the CDR3 is TGTGCTAGTGGTTTCCTCTTGAGTACAGAGAACACTGAAGCTTTCTTT.

The J gene is TRBJ2-2, the V gene TRBV4-1; TRBD1 might be the D (5 bases). Germline lookup yields CDR1 MGHRA and CDR2 YSYEKL. CDR3 size: 15 residues. Trimming stripped 5 bases from V and 0 bases from J, with 10 bases between. The CDR3 DNA reads TGCGCCAGCAGCGATTTCAGGGCGAACACCGGGGAGCTGTTTTTT. Its protein is CASSDFRANTGELFF.

This clonotype was recorded at least ten times. The V call is TRBV4-1, the J call TRBJ2-3, with TRBD2 identical over 10 bases. Germline CDR1 reads MGHRA; CDR2 reads YSYEKL. Losses at the gene ends were 0 bases for V and 1 base for J; bases not matched to a gene: 4. CDR3 size: 17 residues. As DNA, the CDR3 is TGCGCCAGCAGCCAAGATTGGACTAGCGGTGGCACAGATACGCAGTATTTT. Its protein product is CASSQDWTSGGTDTQYF.

At least ten counts were recorded for this clonotype. This chain joins TRBV7-2 and TRBJ2-5, with TRBD2 matching over 10 bases. CDR3 size: 16 residues. V shed 0 bases, J shed 1 base, and the junction held 2 bases outside the gene matches. Germline CDR1 is SGHTA and CDR2 is FQGNSA. CDR3 in DNA: TGTGCCAGCAGCTTAGCGAGCGGGGGGGCCCAAGAGACCCAGTACTTC. The encoded protein is CASSLASGGAQETQYF.

A word on this clonotype: Germline and junction disagree at one end, which may indicate a read error. The chain joins TRBV7-9 to TRBJ2-1; D unresolved. Germline V CDR1 and CDR2: SEHNR, FQNEAQ (reference sequence). CDR3 length: 14 amino acids. The CDR3 loop is CASSVSPAYTEQFF. For the CDR3, the DNA is TGTGCCAGCAGCGTATCTCCCGCCTACACTGAGCAGTTCTTC.

This clonotype occurred once. The rearrangement links TRBV12-3 or TRBV12-4 to TRBJ1-2, with D possibly being TRBD1 (5 bases). Trimming cost V 4 bases and J 11 bases, with 11 bases left between them. The CDR3 runs 11 residues. This chain's CDR3 is CASSSGTEYTF. The CDR3 region has the DNA TGTGCCAGCAGTTCCGGGACGGAATACACCTTC.